This TCR beta chain was observed in a study of blood T cell repertoires in COVID-19. Study details: Acute and convalescent COVID-19 samples came from the United States, Italy and Spain.

This CDR3 is built from 16 residues. Per germline, CDR1 WNHNN and CDR2 SYGVQD (reference sequence). V was shortened by 0 bases and J by 0 bases, with 8 bases between the two germline ends. Profiled with immunoSEQ multiplex PCR; TCRdb holds only in-frame clones, not every one. This table holds about 160,000 clones, more than 80% found once. This chain joins TRBV10-1 and TRBJ1-4; a weak D match, TRBD1 (5 bases). This TCR derives from a man aged 60-69 years with acute or convalescent COVID-19. The sequenced sample was peripheral blood. The CDR3 bases are TGCGCCAGCAGTGAGTCGACAGATGCAACTAATGAAAAACTGTTTTTT. Its translation: CASSESTDATNEKLFF.